Shown below are 32 T cell receptor beta chains from a single sample sequenced in a study of cytomegalovirus exposure and HLA in healthy donors. Both 60 Vbeta primers and 13 Jbeta primers went into the PCR. Using immunoSEQ multiplex PCR, the repertoire was profiled, and TCRdb retains in-frame clones only, with some absent. Counted here are 25,000 or so clones, roughly three quarters occurring once; the ten biggest clones make up 3.5% to 5.5%. What was sequenced was PBMCs. The receptor set was obtained from a male donor in good health and CMV-seronegative.

This clone was seen a few times. The rearrangement links TRBV19 to TRBJ1-1; D possibly corresponds to TRBD1 (6 bases). V was trimmed by 4 bases and J by 6 bases, leaving 9 bases between them. CDR1 is LNHDA and CDR2 is SQIVND in the germline V gene (reference sequence). The CDR3 spans 12 residues. This CDR3 is CASSTTGPEAFF. CDR3 DNA sequence: TGTGCCAGTAGTACAACAGGGCCTGAAGCTTTCTTT.

The CDR3: CASSPPRVKGANEKLFF. In DNA form, the CDR3 reads TGTGCCAGCTCACCACCGCGTGTCAAGGGGGCTAATGAAAAACTGTTTTTT. The chain joins TRBV18 to TRBJ1-4, with D tentatively TRBD1 (6 bases). The CDR3 has 17 residues. Per the germline V gene, CDR1 is KGHSH and CDR2 is LQKENI. V lost 0 bases, J lost 3 bases, and 14 bases lay in between.

V and J are TRBV6-5 and TRBJ1-2; TRBD1 agrees at 9 bases. Germline assignment: CDR1 MNHEY and CDR2 SVGAGI. The CDR3 is made up of 15 amino acids. V shed 0 bases and J 1 base; nucleotides not matched to a gene: 0. The CDR3 protein is CASSYSGQGNYGYTF. The CDR3 DNA is TGTGCCAGCAGTTACTCGGGACAGGGTAACTATGGCTACACCTTC.

Remarks on this clone: One end of the junction is discordant with germline, which a read error may explain. The same CDR3 can be traced to other DNA sequences in this sample. The CDR3 here is CASSQYGSYNEQFF. The CDR3 DNA reads as TGTGCCAGTAGCCAATACGGGAGCTACAATGAGCAGTTCTTC. The rearrangement links TRBV14 to TRBJ2-1; D might be TRBD2 (6 bases). Germline CDR1 and CDR2: SGHDN and FVKESK. The CDR3 length is 14 residues.

The chain links TRBV28 to TRBJ2-7, with 8 bases matching TRBD2. Per germline, CDR1 MDHEN and CDR2 SYDVKM. Trimming took 11 bases from V and 2 from J; bases not matched to a gene: 8. The length of the CDR3 is 13 residues. DNA of the CDR3: TGTGCCCCGGTGATAGCGGGACCCTACGAGCAGTACTTC. This sequence encodes CAPVIAGPYEQYF.

The V and J genes are TRBV6-6 and TRBJ1-2; TRBD1 aligns across 8 bases. Germline-derived CDR1 and CDR2 are MNHNY and SVGAGI (reference sequence). Trimming took 6 bases from V and 8 from J; bases not matched to a gene: 11. There are 14 residues in the CDR3. The CDR3 sequence is CASRKGQDAPGYTF. The DNA of the CDR3 is TGTGCCAGCAGGAAGGGACAGGACGCCCCCGGCTACACCTTC.

The rearrangement uses TRBV5-1 and TRBJ2-1, with 8 bases fitting TRBD2. Germline CDR1 reads SGHRS; CDR2 reads YFSETQ. CDR3 length: 19 residues. Germline trimming cut 3 bases from V and 2 bases from J; bases unmatched to any gene: 16. CDR3 amino acids: CASSSQGDTSGRAYNEQFF. CDR3 bases: TGCGCCAGCAGCTCACAGGGAGACACGAGCGGGAGAGCCTACAATGAGCAGTTCTTC.

The gene calls are TRBV19 and TRBJ2-7; TRBD1 matches 10 bases. The ends lost 3 bases at V and 4 bases at J; junction bases unmatched: 6. The germline V gene encodes CDR1 LNHDA and CDR2 SQIVND (reference sequence). The CDR3 loop spans 15 amino acids. The CDR3 reads CASSMGQGIGYEQYF. In nucleotides, the CDR3 is TGTGCCAGTAGTATGGGACAGGGGATAGGTTACGAGCAGTACTTC.

The chain links TRBV15 to TRBJ1-5, with a weak D call TRBD1 (5 bases). Germline V gene lookup returns CDR1 LNHNV and CDR2 YYDKDF (reference sequence). CDR3 length: 16 amino acids. V gave up 3 bases and J gave up 2 bases, with 14 bases separating them. CDR3 region: CATSRSSGYGNQPQHF. The CDR3 coding sequence is TGTGCCACCAGCAGGAGCTCAGGGTATGGCAATCAGCCCCAGCATTTT.

V gene TRBV4-3 combines with J gene TRBJ1-4; 10 bases fit TRBD1. Trimming at V came to 1 base and at J to 5 bases, leaving 4 bases not matched to a gene. Germline CDR1 is LGHNA and CDR2 is YSLEER. The CDR3 runs 16 residues. CDR3: CASSQGSDRGNEKLFF. The CDR3 coding sequence is TGCGCCAGCAGCCAAGGCTCGGACAGGGGGAATGAAAAACTGTTTTTT.

This chain links TRBV11-2 with TRBJ2-5, with 11 bases fitting TRBD2. The length of the CDR3 is 15 residues. Germline V gives CDR1 SGHAT, CDR2 FQNNGV. V lost 5 bases to trimming and J lost 6 bases; unmatched junction nucleotides: 8. CDR3 amino acids: CASSASLAGVKTQYF. DNA of the CDR3: TGTGCCAGCAGCGCCTCACTAGCGGGAGTGAAGACCCAGTACTTC.

The rearrangement uses TRBV27 and TRBJ2-5, with D tentatively TRBD2 (5 bases). V lost 3 bases, J lost 4 bases, and 12 bases lay in between. Germline CDR1 MNHEY, CDR2 SMNVEV (reference sequence). The CDR3 loop spans 14 amino acids. The CDR3 coding sequence is TGTGCCAGCAGTTTCGGATTCGAGGGAGAGACCCAGTACTTC. Translated: CASSFGFEGETQYF.

This clone was seen only a few times. This rearrangement joins TRBV5-4 to TRBJ2-2; D possibly corresponds to TRBD1 (6 bases). This CDR3 comprises 15 residues. Germline V gene sequence: CDR1 SGHNT, CDR2 YYREEE (reference sequence). V lost 2 bases and J 0 bases, leaving 8 bases between the germline ends. Written as DNA, the CDR3 is TGTGCCAGCAGCTTCAGGGGATCGAACACCGGGGAGCTGTTTTTT. It translates to CASSFRGSNTGELFF.

V usage is TRBV14 and J usage is TRBJ2-2, with D possibly being TRBD1 (5 bases). CDR1 and CDR2 (germline): SGHDN, FVKESK. This CDR3 region has 16 residues. Trimming removed 3 bases at V and 1 base at J, with 12 bases between. CDR3 protein: CASSHPGFENTGELFF. The CDR3 bases are TGTGCCAGCAGCCACCCAGGGTTTGAGAACACCGGGGAGCTGTTTTTT.

As regards this clone: At one boundary the junction diverges from the germline segment, which might be a read error. The sample contains more than one DNA sequence encoding this CDR3. The chain carries TRBV4-2 and TRBJ2-1; 10 nucleotides line up with TRBD1. The CDR3 runs to 16 residues. Germline CDR1 is LGHNA and CDR2 is YNFKEQ. The CDR3 coding sequence is TGTGCCAGCAGCCACCGGGACAGGGGAAGGGCGAATGAACAGTTCTTC. Translation gives CASSHRDRGRANEQFF.

This chain's CDR3 is CASSPLVAGNTIYF. CDR3 sequence (DNA): TGTGCCAGCTCACCACTCGTAGCTGGAAACACCATATATTTT. The V gene is TRBV18, the J gene TRBJ1-3, with D unresolved. Trimming took 1 base from V and 2 from J, leaving 6 bases between them. The CDR3 is 14 residues long. In germline, CDR1 is KGHSH, CDR2 LQKENI.

The V and J genes are TRBV28 and TRBJ2-3; D is perhaps TRBD1 (6 bases). The CDR3 contains 16 residues. The V end was cut by 6 bases, the J end by 2 bases, with 18 bases between. In germline, CDR1 is MDHEN, CDR2 SYDVKM. The CDR3, as DNA: TGTGCCAGCAGGGGGGCCGGCGAGATATTCACAGATACGCAGTATTTT. As protein: CASRGAGEIFTDTQYF.

This clone was recorded once. The chain employs TRBV18 and TRBJ1-1; D may be TRBD1 (6 bases). The CDR3 consists of 16 residues. V lost 0 bases and J lost 2, with 13 bases in between. Germline V gives CDR1 KGHSH, CDR2 LQKENI. CDR3 protein: CASSPPQGPPNTEAFF. The DNA for the CDR3 is TGTGCCAGCTCACCACCGCAGGGGCCCCCTAACACTGAAGCTTTCTTT.

This chain connects TRBV7-2 to TRBJ2-2, with D unclear. The CDR3 consists of 15 residues. V lost 3 bases, J lost 0 bases, and 8 bases lay in between. CDR1 is SGHTA and CDR2 is FQGNSA in the germline V gene. Here the CDR3 DNA reads TGTGCCAGCAGCTTTCAGGCGTCGAACACCGGGGAGCTGTTTTTT. Translation: CASSFQASNTGELFF. The full variable domain, completed using reference TRBV7-2 and TRBJ2-2, is GAGVSQSPSNKVTEKGKDVELRCDPISGHTALYWYRQSLGQGLEFLIYFQGNSAPDKSGLPSDRFSAERTGGSVSTLTIQRTQQEDSAVYLCASSFQASNTGELFFGEGSRLTVL.

The V and J genes are TRBV7-2 and TRBJ2-5, with 7 bases identical to TRBD1. CDR3 length equals 14 residues. The V gene end was trimmed by 5 bases and the J gene end by 5 bases; junction bases not matched to a gene: 8. Per the germline V gene, CDR1 is SGHTA and CDR2 is FQGNSA. The CDR3 loop reads CASSLQGLEETQYF. CDR3 bases: TGTGCCAGCAGCCTACAGGGGTTGGAGGAGACCCAGTACTTC.

The gene calls are TRBV5-6 and TRBJ2-5; 8 bases are a match to TRBD2. The CDR3 length is 16 residues. The trim removed 3 bases at V and 6 bases at J, leaving 13 bases unmatched. CDR1 is SGHDT, CDR2 YYEEEE, per germline. This chain's CDR3 is CASSSDVGGAWKTQYF. The CDR3 DNA sequence: TGTGCCAGCAGCTCCGATGTCGGGGGGGCTTGGAAGACCCAGTACTTC.

This chain connects TRBV15 to TRBJ1-2; 8 positions agree with TRBD1. V dropped 4 bases and J dropped 6; count of bases not matched to a gene: 4. CDR1 and CDR2 from the germline V gene are LNHNV and YYDKDF (reference sequence). The CDR3 has 13 amino acids. The CDR3 sequence: CATSMGQDDGYTF. CDR3 nucleotide sequence: TGTGCCACCAGCATGGGACAGGACGATGGCTACACCTTC.

This chain's CDR3 is CASSLLAGPSYEQYF. CDR3 nucleotide sequence: TGCGCCAGCAGCTTGCTAGCGGGCCCCTCCTACGAGCAGTACTTC. The chain couples TRBV5-1 to TRBJ2-7, with TRBD2 matching 8 bases. J lost 0 bases, V lost 1 base, and 3 bases had no gene match. Germline V gene lookup returns CDR1 SGHRS and CDR2 YFSETQ. The CDR3 contains 15 residues.

This chain connects TRBV14 to TRBJ1-1; TRBD1 matches 7 bases. The V gene end was trimmed by 3 bases and the J gene end by 7 bases; junction bases not matched to a gene: 8. Germline V gives CDR1 SGHDN, CDR2 FVKESK. This CDR3 has 14 residues. Here the CDR3 reads CASSHPGQDFEAFF. In DNA, the CDR3 is TGTGCCAGCAGCCACCCAGGACAGGACTTTGAAGCTTTCTTT.

A single count supports this clone. V is TRBV7-8 and J is TRBJ1-5; no reliable D call. V lost 5 bases and J lost 1, with 12 bases in between. This CDR3 region has 15 residues. CDR1 and CDR2 (germline): SGHVS, FQNEAQ. The CDR3 DNA reads as TGTGCCAGCAGCCTCGAAACAGAGAGCAATCAGCCCCAGCATTTT. Translation: CASSLETESNQPQHF. Looking up the rest from reference TRBV7-8 and TRBJ1-5 gives the full variable domain: GAGVSQSPRYKVAKRGQDVALRCDPISGHVSLFWYQQALGQGPEFLTYFQNEAQLDKSGLPSDRFFAERPEGSVSTLKIQRTQQEDSAVYLCASSLETESNQPQHFGDGTRLSIL.

The genes are TRBV7-9 and TRBJ2-3, with D possibly being TRBD2 (5 bases). V dropped 8 bases and J dropped 7 bases, with 10 bases sitting between them. Germline loops: CDR1 SEHNR, CDR2 FQNEAQ (reference sequence). The CDR3 consists of 11 residues. For the CDR3, the DNA is TGTGCCAGCCTGGACTGGTATACGCAGTATTTT. Amino acids: CASLDWYTQYF.

CDR3 bases: TGTGCCTGGAGCCCCGGTGCGGGGGCGGAGGAGCAGTTCTTC. Protein product: CAWSPGAGAEEQFF. The genes are TRBV30 and TRBJ2-1, with D maybe TRBD2 (7 bases). Germline CDR1 and CDR2: GTSNPN and SVGIG (reference sequence). The V gene lost 3 bases and the J gene lost 10 bases, with 19 bases spanning the gap. The CDR3 sequence is 14 residues long.

This chain uses TRBV7-8 with TRBJ2-5; 11 nucleotides align to TRBD1. The CDR3 runs 16 residues. Germline CDR1 is SGHVS and CDR2 is FQNEAQ. The J segment lost 4 bases and the V segment lost 0 bases, leaving 4 bases of the junction unmatched. The CDR3 nucleotides are TGTGCCAGCAGCTTAGCCGAAGGACAGGGGGCAGAGACCCAGTACTTC. It translates to CASSLAEGQGAETQYF.

V is TRBV27 and J is TRBJ1-5, with TRBD1 matching over 9 bases. The V segment lost 5 bases and the J segment 5 bases; nucleotides outside the gene matches: 4. This CDR3 comprises 14 residues. CDR1 MNHEY and CDR2 SMNVEV come from the germline V gene (reference sequence). CDR3 DNA: TGTGCCAGCAGTCGGACAGGGGCTTATCAGCCCCAGCATTTT. It yields the protein CASSRTGAYQPQHF.

The chain has TRBV28 and TRBJ2-5; D is unresolved. The J call may be incorrect, as the DNA end agrees better with TRBJ2-7. From germline, CDR1 is MDHEN and CDR2 SYDVKM. The CDR3 loop spans 12 amino acids. The CDR3 spells CASSYRSYEQYF. The CDR3 region has the DNA TGTGCCAGCAGTTATCGTTCCTACGAGCAGTACTTC.

The gene calls are TRBV2 and TRBJ1-2; 7 nucleotides match TRBD1. Trimming removed 3 bases from V and 10 bases from J; junction bases left unmatched: 11. The CDR3 runs 14 residues. Germline CDR1 and CDR2: SNHLY and FYNNEI. CDR3 sequence (DNA): TGTGCCAGCAGTGACGGGACAGCCCTCCTCTACTACACCTTC. Residues: CASSDGTALLYYTF.

The chain joins TRBV7-9 to TRBJ2-5; D perhaps matches TRBD1 (6 bases). The J call is uncertain, as TRBJ2-7 better fits the DNA end. Germline assignment: CDR1 SEHNR and CDR2 FQNEAQ (reference sequence). This CDR3 has 12 residues. The CDR3 DNA sequence: TGTGCCAGCAGCAGAACAGGGAGCGAGCAGTACTTC. It yields the protein CASSRTGSEQYF.